This section outlines one T cell receptor beta chain sequence together with its context. In the study's own analysis: Estimation of nucleated cell counts was performed using reference gene primer amplification. Profiled with immunoSEQ multiplex PCR; TCRdb holds only in-frame clones, not every one. Clonal size and the V and J genes are those of that table, whereas D and trimming came from the DNA. The data hold about half a million clones, with approximately 83% observed a single time. Trimming pared 7 bases from V and 2 bases from J, leaving 17 bases between. The CDR3 has 14 residues. The germline V gene encodes CDR1 GTSNPN and CDR2 SVGIG (reference sequence). This specimen belongs to a study of blood T cell repertoires in COVID-19. Study at large: Sites in the United States, Italy and Spain provided acute and convalescent COVID-19 samples. PBMCs, B-cell-depleted T cells, or T cells provided the cDNA or gDNA that made up the material.

The sequencing input was peripheral blood. This clonotype was obtained from a human donor in a cohort sampled during active COVID-19. This sequence joins TRBV30 and TRBJ1-2, with a weak D call TRBD1 (5 bases). The DNA for the CDR3 is TGTGCCTCGGACATCGGGGGGGTAAACTATGGCTACACCTTC. Protein sequence: CASDIGGVNYGYTF.